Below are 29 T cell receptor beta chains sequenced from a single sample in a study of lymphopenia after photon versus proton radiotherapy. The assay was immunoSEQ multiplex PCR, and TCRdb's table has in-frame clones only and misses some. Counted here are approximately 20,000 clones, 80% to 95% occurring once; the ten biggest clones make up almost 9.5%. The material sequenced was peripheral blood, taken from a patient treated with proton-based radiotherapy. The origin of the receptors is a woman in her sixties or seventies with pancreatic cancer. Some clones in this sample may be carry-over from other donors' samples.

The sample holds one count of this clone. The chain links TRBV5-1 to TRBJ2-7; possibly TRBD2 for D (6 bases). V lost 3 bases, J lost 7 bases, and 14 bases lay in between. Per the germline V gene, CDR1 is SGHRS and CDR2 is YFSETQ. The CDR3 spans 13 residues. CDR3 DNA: TGCGCCAGCAGCTCCCCGGGACTCCCAGAGCAGTACTTC. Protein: CASSSPGLPEQYF.

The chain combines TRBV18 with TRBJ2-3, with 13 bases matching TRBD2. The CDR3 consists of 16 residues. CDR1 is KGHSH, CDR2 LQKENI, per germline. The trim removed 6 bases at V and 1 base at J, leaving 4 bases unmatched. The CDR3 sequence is CASSLGLAGGTDTQYF. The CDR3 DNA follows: TGTGCCAGCTCCCTTGGACTAGCGGGAGGCACAGATACGCAGTATTTT. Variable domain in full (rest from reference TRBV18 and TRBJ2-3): NAGVMQNPRHLVRRRGQEARLRCSPMKGHSHVYWYRQLPEEGLKFMVYLQKENIIDESGMPKERFSAEFPKEGPSILRIQQVVRGDSAAYFCASSLGLAGGTDTQYFGPGTRLTVL.

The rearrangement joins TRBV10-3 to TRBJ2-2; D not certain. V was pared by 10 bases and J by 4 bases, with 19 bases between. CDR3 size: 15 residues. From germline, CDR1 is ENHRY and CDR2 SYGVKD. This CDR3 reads CATLDPGLITGELFF. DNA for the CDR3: TGTGCCACCTTGGACCCCGGCCTAATCACCGGGGAGCTGTTTTTT.

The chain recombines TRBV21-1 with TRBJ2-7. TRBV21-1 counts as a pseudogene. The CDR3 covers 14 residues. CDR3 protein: CASSQGVGPYEQYF. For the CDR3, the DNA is TGTGCCAGCAGCCAAGGAGTAGGACCTTACGAGCAGTACTTC.

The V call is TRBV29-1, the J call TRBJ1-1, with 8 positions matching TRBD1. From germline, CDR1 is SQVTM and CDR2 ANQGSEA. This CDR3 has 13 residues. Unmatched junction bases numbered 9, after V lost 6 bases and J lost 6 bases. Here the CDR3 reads CSVDRTGRAEAFF. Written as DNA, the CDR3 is TGCAGCGTGGACCGGACAGGGAGGGCTGAAGCTTTCTTT.

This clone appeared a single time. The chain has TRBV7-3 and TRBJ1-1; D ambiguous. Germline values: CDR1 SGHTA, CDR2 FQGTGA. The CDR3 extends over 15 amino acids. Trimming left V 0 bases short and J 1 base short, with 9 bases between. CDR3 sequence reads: CASSLTGGSNTEAFF. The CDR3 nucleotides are TGTGCCAGCAGCTTAACGGGTGGGTCGAACACTGAAGCTTTCTTT.

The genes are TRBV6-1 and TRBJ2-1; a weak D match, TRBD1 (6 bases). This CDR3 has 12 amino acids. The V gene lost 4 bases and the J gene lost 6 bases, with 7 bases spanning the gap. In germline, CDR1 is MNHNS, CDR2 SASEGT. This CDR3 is CASSGTVNEQFF. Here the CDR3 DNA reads TGTGCCAGCAGTGGGACAGTCAATGAGCAGTTCTTC.

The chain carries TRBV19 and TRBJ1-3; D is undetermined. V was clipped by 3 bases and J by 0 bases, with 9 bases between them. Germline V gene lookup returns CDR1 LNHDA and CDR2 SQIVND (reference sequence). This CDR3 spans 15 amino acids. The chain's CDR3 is CASSISALSGNTIYF. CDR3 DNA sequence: TGTGCCAGTAGTATTTCGGCCCTCTCTGGAAACACCATATATTTT.

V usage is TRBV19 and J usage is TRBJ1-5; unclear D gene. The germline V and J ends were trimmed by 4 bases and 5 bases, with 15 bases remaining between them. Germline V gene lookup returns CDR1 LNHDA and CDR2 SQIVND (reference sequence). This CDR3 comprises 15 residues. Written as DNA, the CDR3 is TGTGCCAGTAGTAGTACCCTGGGCGCGGATCAGCCCCAGCATTTT. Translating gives CASSSTLGADQPQHF.

CDR3 sequence reads: CASSPWGQDYEQYF. CDR3 in DNA: TGTGCCAGCAGCCCCTGGGGACAGGACTACGAGCAGTACTTC. This rearrangement joins TRBV6-5 to TRBJ2-7; 8 bases align to TRBD1. The CDR3 is 14 amino acids. CDR1 and CDR2 (germline): MNHEY, SVGAGI. The trim removed 6 bases at V and 3 bases at J, leaving 7 bases unmatched.

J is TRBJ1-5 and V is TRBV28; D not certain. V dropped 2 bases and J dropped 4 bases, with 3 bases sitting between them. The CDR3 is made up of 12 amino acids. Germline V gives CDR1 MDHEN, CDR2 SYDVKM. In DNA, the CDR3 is TGTGCCAGCAGTTTACGGAATCAGCCCCAGCATTTT. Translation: CASSLRNQPQHF.

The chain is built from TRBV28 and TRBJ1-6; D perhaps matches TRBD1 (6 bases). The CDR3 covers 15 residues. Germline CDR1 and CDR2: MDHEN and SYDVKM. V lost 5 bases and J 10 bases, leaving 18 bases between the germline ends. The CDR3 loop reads CASSPDRSQLSPLHF. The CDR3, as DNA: TGTGCCAGCAGTCCCGACAGGAGTCAATTGTCACCCCTCCACTTT.

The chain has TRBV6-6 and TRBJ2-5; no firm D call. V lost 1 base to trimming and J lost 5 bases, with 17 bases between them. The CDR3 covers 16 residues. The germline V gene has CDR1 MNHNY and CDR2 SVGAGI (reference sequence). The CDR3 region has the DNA TGTGCCAGCAGTTACTTATCGATCGGGCTCGGGGAGACCCAGTACTTC. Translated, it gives CASSYLSIGLGETQYF.

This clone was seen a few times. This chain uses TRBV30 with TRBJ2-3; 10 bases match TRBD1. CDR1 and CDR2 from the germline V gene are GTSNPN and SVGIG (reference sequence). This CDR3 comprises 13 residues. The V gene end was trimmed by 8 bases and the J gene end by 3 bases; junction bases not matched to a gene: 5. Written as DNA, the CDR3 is TGTGCCGGCGACAGGGGGCAGACAGATACGCAGTATTTT. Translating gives CAGDRGQTDTQYF.

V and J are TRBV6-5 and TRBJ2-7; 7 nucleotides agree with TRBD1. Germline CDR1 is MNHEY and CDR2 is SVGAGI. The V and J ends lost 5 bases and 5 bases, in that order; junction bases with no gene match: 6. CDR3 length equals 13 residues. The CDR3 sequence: CASSPTGANEQYF. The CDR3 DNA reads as TGTGCCAGCAGTCCCACAGGGGCGAACGAGCAGTACTTC.

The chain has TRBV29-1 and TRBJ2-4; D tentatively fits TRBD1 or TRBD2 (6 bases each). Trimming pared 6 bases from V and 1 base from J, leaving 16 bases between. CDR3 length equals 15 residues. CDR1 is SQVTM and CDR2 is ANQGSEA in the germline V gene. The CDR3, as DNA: TGCAGCGTAGCTGGTGTAGGGGGGGCCAAAAACATTCAGTACTTC. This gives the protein CSVAGVGGAKNIQYF.

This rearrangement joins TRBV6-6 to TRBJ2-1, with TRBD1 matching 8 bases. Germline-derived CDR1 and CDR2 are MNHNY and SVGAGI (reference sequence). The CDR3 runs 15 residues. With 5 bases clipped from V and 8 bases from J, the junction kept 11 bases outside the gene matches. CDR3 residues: CASSDPAGGLDEQFF. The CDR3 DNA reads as TGTGCCAGCAGTGACCCCGCAGGGGGCTTGGATGAGCAGTTCTTC.

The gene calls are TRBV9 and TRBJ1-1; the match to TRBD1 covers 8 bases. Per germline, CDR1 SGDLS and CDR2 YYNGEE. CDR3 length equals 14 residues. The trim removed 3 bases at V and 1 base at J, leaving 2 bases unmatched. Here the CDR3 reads CASSDGTGNTEAFF. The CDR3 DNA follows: TGTGCCAGCAGCGACGGGACAGGGAACACTGAAGCTTTCTTT. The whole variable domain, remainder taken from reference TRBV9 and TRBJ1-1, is DSGVTQTPKHLITATGQRVTLRCSPRSGDLSVYWYQQSLDQGLQFLIQYYNGEERAKGNILERFSAQQFPDLHSELNLSSLELGDSALYFCASSDGTGNTEAFFGQGTRLTVV.

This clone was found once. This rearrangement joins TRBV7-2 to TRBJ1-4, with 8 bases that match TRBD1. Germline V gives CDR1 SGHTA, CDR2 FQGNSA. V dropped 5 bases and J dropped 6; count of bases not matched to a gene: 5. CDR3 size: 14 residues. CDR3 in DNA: TGTGCCAGCAGCCCACAGGGGGTTCATGAAAAACTGTTTTTT. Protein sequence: CASSPQGVHEKLFF. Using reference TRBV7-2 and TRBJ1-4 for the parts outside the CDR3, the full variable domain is GAGVSQSPSNKVTEKGKDVELRCDPISGHTALYWYRQSLGQGLEFLIYFQGNSAPDKSGLPSDRFSAERTGGSVSTLTIQRTQQEDSAVYLCASSPQGVHEKLFFGSGTQLSVL.

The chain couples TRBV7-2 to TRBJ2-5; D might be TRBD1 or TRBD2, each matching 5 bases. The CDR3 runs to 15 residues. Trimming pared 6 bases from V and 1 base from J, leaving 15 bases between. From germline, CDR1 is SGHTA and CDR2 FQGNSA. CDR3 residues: CASSPSRGAQETQYF. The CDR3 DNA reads TGTGCCAGCAGTCCTTCACGAGGGGCCCAAGAGACCCAGTACTTC.

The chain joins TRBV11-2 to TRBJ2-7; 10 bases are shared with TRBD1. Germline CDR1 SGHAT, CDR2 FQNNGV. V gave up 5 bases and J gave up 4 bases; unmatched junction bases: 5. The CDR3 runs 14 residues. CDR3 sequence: CASSRGTGVYEQYF. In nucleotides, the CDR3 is TGTGCCAGCAGCCGAGGGACAGGGGTTTACGAGCAGTACTTC.

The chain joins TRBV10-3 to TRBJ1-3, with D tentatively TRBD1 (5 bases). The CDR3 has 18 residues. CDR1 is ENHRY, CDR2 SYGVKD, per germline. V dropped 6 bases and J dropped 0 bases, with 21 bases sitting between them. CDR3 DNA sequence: TGTGCCATCAGCCTGAACCCGGGGACCGCTACCTCTGGAAACACCATATATTTT. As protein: CAISLNPGTATSGNTIYF.

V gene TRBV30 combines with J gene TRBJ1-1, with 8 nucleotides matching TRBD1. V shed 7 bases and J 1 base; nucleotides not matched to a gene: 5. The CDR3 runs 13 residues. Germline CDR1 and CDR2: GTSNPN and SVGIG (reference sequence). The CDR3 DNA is TGTGCCTCCCGGGACAGGCCGAACACTGAAGCTTTCTTT. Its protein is CASRDRPNTEAFF.

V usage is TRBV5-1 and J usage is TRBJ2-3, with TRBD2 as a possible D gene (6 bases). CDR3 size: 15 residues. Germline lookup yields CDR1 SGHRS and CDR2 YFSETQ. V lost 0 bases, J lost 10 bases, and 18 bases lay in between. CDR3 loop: CASSLGGTGSTAQYF. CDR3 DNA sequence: TGCGCCAGCAGCTTGGGGGGGACTGGATCGACAGCGCAGTATTTT.

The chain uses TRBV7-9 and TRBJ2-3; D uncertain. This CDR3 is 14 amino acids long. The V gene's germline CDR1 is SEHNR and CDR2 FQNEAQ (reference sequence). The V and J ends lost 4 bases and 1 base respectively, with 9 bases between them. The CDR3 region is CASSSLDGTDTQYF. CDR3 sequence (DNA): TGTGCCAGCAGCTCCTTAGACGGCACAGATACGCAGTATTTT.

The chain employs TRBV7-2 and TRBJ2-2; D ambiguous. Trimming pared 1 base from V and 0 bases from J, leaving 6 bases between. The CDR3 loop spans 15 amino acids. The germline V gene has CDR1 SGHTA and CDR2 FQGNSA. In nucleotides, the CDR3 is TGTGCCAGCAGCTTAGGCTACGCGAACACCGGGGAGCTGTTTTTT. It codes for CASSLGYANTGELFF.

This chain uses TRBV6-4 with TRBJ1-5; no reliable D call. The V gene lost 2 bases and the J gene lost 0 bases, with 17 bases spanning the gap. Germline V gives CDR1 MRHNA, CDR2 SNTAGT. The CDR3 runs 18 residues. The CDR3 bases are TGTGCCAGCAGTGACGCGGACGAGAGGAAGGATAGCAATCAGCCCCAGCATTTT. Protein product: CASSDADERKDSNQPQHF.

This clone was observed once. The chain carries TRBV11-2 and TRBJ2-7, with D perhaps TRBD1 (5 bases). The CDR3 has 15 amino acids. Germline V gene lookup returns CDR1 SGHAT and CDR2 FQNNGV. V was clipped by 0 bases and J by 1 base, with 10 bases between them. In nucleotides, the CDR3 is TGTGCCAGCAGCTTAGATTTGACAGTATCCTACGAGCAGTACTTC. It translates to CASSLDLTVSYEQYF.

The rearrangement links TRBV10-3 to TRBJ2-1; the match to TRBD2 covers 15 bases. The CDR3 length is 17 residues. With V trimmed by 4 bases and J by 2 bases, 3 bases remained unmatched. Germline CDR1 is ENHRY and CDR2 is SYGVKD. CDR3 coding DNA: TGTGCCATCAGTGGGGGACTAGCGGGAGGTACCTACAATGAGCAGTTCTTC. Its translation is CAISGGLAGGTYNEQFF.